This TCR beta chain was sequenced in a study of vaccination and CD4 T cells after COVID-19. V was trimmed by 8 bases and J by 0 bases, leaving 13 bases between them. Germline CDR1 and CDR2: DFQATT and SNEGSKA (reference sequence). CDR3 length equals 13 residues. Via MiXCR, TCRdb re-called the PCR reads, giving one row per CDR3 protein. The sample includes roughly 28,000 distinct CDR3 sequences, roughly 45% of them seen just once. Time point meaning: late sampling 161 to 241 days after vaccination in a few convalescent patients. The receptor's source is a human donor who had recovered from COVID-19. This material consisted of CD4+ T cells from blood, taken about 7 months after SARS-CoV-2 vaccination. The chain carries TRBV20-1 and TRBJ1-1; D is unresolved. The CDR3 nucleotides read TGCAGTCCGGTTGGACCGCTGAACACTGAAGCTTTCTTT. Translating gives CSPVGPLNTEAFF.